Below are 27 T cell receptor beta chains sequenced from a single sample in a study of cytomegalovirus exposure and HLA in healthy donors. 60 Vbeta and 13 Jbeta primers were used in PCR. Assay: immunoSEQ multiplex PCR; the TCRdb copy retains only in-frame clones and omits some. The repertoire consists of 90,000 to 120,000 clones, with 70% to 85% occurring once and the leading ten covering 2.5% to 3.5%. Sequenced input: PBMCs. Receptor source: a woman aged 40 to 50 in good health and CMV-seronegative.

This clone was counted a few times. This chain connects TRBV14 to TRBJ2-6; maybe TRBD1 (5 bases). Germline CDR1 is SGHDN and CDR2 is FVKESK. The CDR3 contains 15 residues. V lost 5 bases, J lost 2 bases, and 10 bases lay in between. CDR3 bases: TGTGCCAGCAGCTTTACAGGCACTGGGGCCAACGTCCTGACTTTC. Its translation is CASSFTGTGANVLTF.

With regard to this clone: Other DNA sequences of this sample code for an identical CDR3. This chain joins TRBV27 and TRBJ2-7; TRBD1 agrees at 10 bases. V was clipped by 5 bases and J by 3 bases; unmatched bases: 4. CDR1 and CDR2 from the germline V gene are MNHEY and SMNVEV (reference sequence). The CDR3 contains 14 residues. For the CDR3, the DNA is TGTGCCAGCAGTCCTGGGACAGGGGACTACGAGCAGTACTTC. This encodes CASSPGTGDYEQYF.

This clone was observed a few times. The chain employs TRBV5-1 and TRBJ2-1, with TRBD2 matching over 7 bases. V lost 2 bases and J lost 4; bases outside the gene matches: 15. Germline lookup yields CDR1 SGHRS and CDR2 YFSETQ. The CDR3 spans 18 residues. CDR3 DNA: TGCGCCAGCAGCTTCGCGGGCGGTGCGGGAGAGGAATACAATGAGCAGTTCTTC. It translates to CASSFAGGAGEEYNEQFF.

This sequence joins TRBV4-2 and TRBJ1-1; D is perhaps TRBD1 (5 bases). The germline V gene has CDR1 LGHNA and CDR2 YNFKEQ. Trimming pared 4 bases from V and 4 bases from J, leaving 19 bases between. The CDR3 is 16 residues long. The CDR3 DNA sequence: TGTGCCAGCAGCCTCTTATTGGGTAGGGGTCCCACTGAAGCTTTCTTT. Translation: CASSLLLGRGPTEAFF.

V is TRBV27 and J is TRBJ2-1; 10 positions agree with TRBD2. Trimming took 1 base from V and 5 from J; bases not matched to a gene: 5. The CDR3 sequence is 16 residues long. The germline gives CDR1 MNHEY, CDR2 SMNVEV (reference sequence). CDR3 sequence reads: CASSLYRLAGNNEQFF. The CDR3 DNA is TGTGCCAGCAGTTTATATAGACTAGCGGGCAACAATGAGCAGTTCTTC.

The gene calls are TRBV4-1 and TRBJ1-3, with no clear D. The CDR3 consists of 13 residues. V shed 1 base and J shed 6 bases, with 7 bases lying between them. Germline V CDR1 and CDR2: MGHRA, YSYEKL. CDR3 residues: CASSQAGSNTIYF. CDR3 in DNA: TGCGCCAGCAGCCAAGCAGGTTCAAACACCATATATTTT.

V usage is TRBV19 and J usage is TRBJ1-1; D is perhaps TRBD1 (6 bases). The length of the CDR3 is 14 residues. Germline CDR1 and CDR2: LNHDA and SQIVND (reference sequence). Trimming took off 5 bases at V and 1 base at J, with 11 bases between the two ends. DNA of the CDR3: TGTGCCAGTAGTTCGGGACATCAGAACACTGAAGCTTTCTTT. It codes for CASSSGHQNTEAFF.

The rearrangement links TRBV19 to TRBJ2-2; 10 nucleotides line up with TRBD1. CDR3 length: 16 amino acids. Germline CDR1 is LNHDA and CDR2 is SQIVND (reference sequence). J was trimmed by 3 bases and V by 9 bases; bases with no gene match: 10. In nucleotides, the CDR3 is TGTGCCAGCGCTCTGACAGGGGGCGCCGACACCGGGGAGCTGTTTTTT. Amino acid sequence: CASALTGGADTGELFF.

This chain connects TRBV18 to TRBJ1-5; possibly TRBD1 for D (5 bases). This CDR3 contains 15 residues. Trimming cost V 1 base and J 3 bases, with 10 bases left between them. The V gene's germline CDR1 is KGHSH and CDR2 LQKENI. As DNA, the CDR3 is TGTGCCAGCTCACCACAGCCGGGGGTCAATCAGCCCCAGCATTTT. Its protein product is CASSPQPGVNQPQHF. Full variable domain (outside the CDR3, taken from reference TRBV18 and TRBJ1-5): NAGVMQNPRHLVRRRGQEARLRCSPMKGHSHVYWYRQLPEEGLKFMVYLQKENIIDESGMPKERFSAEFPKEGPSILRIQQVVRGDSAAYFCASSPQPGVNQPQHFGDGTRLSIL.

The V and J genes are TRBV7-9 and TRBJ1-2; TRBD1 aligns across 8 bases. Germline loops: CDR1 SEHNR, CDR2 FQNEAQ (reference sequence). J gave up 8 bases and V 3 bases, and 5 bases lay outside the gene matches. The CDR3 is 13 amino acids. The CDR3 DNA reads TGTGCCAGCAGCTTGGGACAGGTCGAGGGCTACACCTTC. This translates into CASSLGQVEGYTF. Based on the CDR3 plus reference TRBV7-9 and TRBJ1-2, the full variable domain is DTGVSQNPRHKITKRGQNVTFRCDPISEHNRLYWYRQTLGQGPEFLTYFQNEAQLEKSRLLSDRFSAERPKGSFSTLEIQRTEQGDSAMYLCASSLGQVEGYTFGSGTRLTVV.

The chain employs TRBV2 and TRBJ2-5, with a weak D call TRBD2 (6 bases). The V and J ends lost 3 bases and 2 bases respectively, with 13 bases between them. The CDR3 consists of 15 residues. Germline V gives CDR1 SNHLY, CDR2 FYNNEI. The CDR3 spells CASSEEGGKQETQYF. CDR3 DNA: TGTGCCAGCAGTGAGGAAGGCGGGAAACAAGAGACCCAGTACTTC.

The V call is TRBV9, the J call TRBJ1-3; 10 bases match TRBD1. This CDR3 contains 15 residues. CDR1 is SGDLS, CDR2 YYNGEE, per germline. J lost 4 bases, V lost 2 bases, and 3 bases had no gene match. The CDR3 spells CASSVGTGVGNTIYF. DNA for the CDR3: TGTGCCAGCAGCGTGGGGACAGGGGTAGGAAACACCATATATTTT.

The rearrangement links TRBV5-1 to TRBJ2-3; TRBD1 matches at 11 bases. This CDR3 spans 16 amino acids. J gave up 6 bases and V 5 bases, and 11 bases lay outside the gene matches. Per the germline V gene, CDR1 is SGHRS and CDR2 is YFSETQ. The CDR3 loop is CASRVGGQGAWDTQYF. CDR3 DNA sequence: TGCGCCAGCAGGGTCGGTGGACAGGGGGCATGGGATACGCAGTATTTT.

The chain joins TRBV27 to TRBJ2-7, with 8 bases aligning to TRBD2. After removal of 5 bases from V and 3 bases from J, the junction contained 9 bases not matched to a gene. The CDR3 extends over 15 amino acids. The germline V gene has CDR1 MNHEY and CDR2 SMNVEV (reference sequence). Here the CDR3 reads CASSPQLADNYEQYF. CDR3 coding DNA: TGTGCCAGCAGTCCGCAACTAGCGGATAACTACGAGCAGTACTTC.

The chain has TRBV28 and TRBJ1-2; TRBD1 aligns across 10 bases. The J segment lost 7 bases and the V segment lost 6 bases, leaving 5 bases of the junction unmatched. The CDR3 length is 13 residues. Germline CDR1 reads MDHEN; CDR2 reads SYDVKM. CDR3 sequence: CASRPGQGGGYTF. DNA for the CDR3: TGTGCCAGCAGGCCTGGACAGGGGGGTGGCTACACCTTC.

This clone was counted a single time. The chain is built from TRBV11-3 and TRBJ2-3, with 11 bases that match TRBD2. Germline assignment: CDR1 SGHNT and CDR2 YENEEA. With V trimmed by 4 bases and J by 4 bases, 10 bases remained unmatched. There are 17 residues in the CDR3. CDR3 protein: CASSSSRLAGIADTQYF. The CDR3 DNA reads as TGTGCCAGCAGCTCTTCACGACTAGCGGGAATCGCAGATACGCAGTATTTT.

This clone was counted a single time. In the same sample, other DNA sequences code for this CDR3. The V and J genes are TRBV7-2 and TRBJ1-1, with D perhaps matching TRBD1 (5 bases). Germline-derived CDR1 and CDR2 are SGHTA and FQGNSA. This CDR3 contains 11 residues. The V end lost 1 base, the J end lost 10 bases, and 7 bases lay between the germline ends. In nucleotides, the CDR3 is TGTGCCAGCAGCTTAGGGGGACTAGCTTTCTTT. Translated, it gives CASSLGGLAFF.

Only a few counts were recorded for this clone. This chain links TRBV9 with TRBJ1-4; TRBD1 might be the D (5 bases). The CDR3 is 15 amino acids. The V and J ends lost 0 bases and 6 bases respectively, with 12 bases between them. Germline CDR1 and CDR2: SGDLS and YYNGEE. This CDR3 reads CASSVGRGKDEKLFF. Written as DNA, the CDR3 is TGTGCCAGCAGCGTAGGGAGGGGCAAAGATGAAAAACTGTTTTTT.

J is TRBJ2-5 and V is TRBV7-8, with a weak D call TRBD2 (5 bases). The J call is in doubt because the DNA end fits TRBJ2-7 better. Germline-derived CDR1 and CDR2 are SGHVS and FQNEAQ. The length of the CDR3 is 12 residues. The CDR3 region is CASSLTGYEQYF. CDR3 DNA sequence: TGTGCCAGCAGCCTTACGGGATACGAGCAGTACTTC.

The chain has TRBV19 and TRBJ1-1, with D tentatively TRBD1 (5 bases). The germline CDR1 and CDR2 sequences are LNHDA and SQIVND (reference sequence). V dropped 3 bases and J dropped 3 bases, with 11 bases sitting between them. CDR3 length equals 14 residues. In DNA, the CDR3 is TGTGCCAGTAGTATCGGGGGGGTAGACACTGAAGCTTTCTTT. Its translation is CASSIGGVDTEAFF.

This chain connects TRBV14 to TRBJ1-1; no definite D call. Germline V lookup: CDR1 SGHDN, CDR2 FVKESK. This CDR3 region has 14 residues. Deletions cut 4 bases from V and 4 bases from J, with 13 bases between. CDR3 sequence reads: CASSRAGVPTEAFF. The CDR3, as DNA: TGTGCCAGCAGCCGAGCGGGTGTCCCCACTGAAGCTTTCTTT.

DNA for the CDR3: TGTGCCAGCAGTTACTCGAGGCAGAAAGAGACCCAGTACTTC. Amino acid sequence: CASSYSRQKETQYF. This chain joins TRBV6-5 and TRBJ2-5, with D uncertain. Germline V gene lookup returns CDR1 MNHEY and CDR2 SVGAGI. This CDR3 is built from 14 residues. Trimming stripped 0 bases from V and 3 bases from J, with 8 bases between.

V usage is TRBV5-4 and J usage is TRBJ1-4; a weak D match, TRBD1 (6 bases). Trimming stripped 4 bases from V and 7 bases from J, with 17 bases between. The CDR3 length is 15 residues. Germline V lookup: CDR1 SGHNT, CDR2 YYREEE (reference sequence). The CDR3 sequence is CASSTGQLIGEKLFF. In DNA, the CDR3 is TGTGCCAGCAGCACTGGACAGTTGATTGGTGAAAAACTGTTTTTT.

This chain joins TRBV5-1 and TRBJ2-1, with D possibly matching TRBD2 (6 bases). CDR3 length: 16 amino acids. V lost 6 bases, J lost 3 bases, and 19 bases lay in between. The germline V gene encodes CDR1 SGHRS and CDR2 YFSETQ. The CDR3 is CASNPLAGSYYNEQFF. The CDR3 bases are TGCGCCAGCAACCCGCTGGCGGGGAGCTACTACAATGAGCAGTTCTTC.

The chain employs TRBV4-3 and TRBJ2-7, with D possibly TRBD1 on 5 matching bases. Trimming took off 0 bases at V and 4 bases at J, with 16 bases between the two ends. This CDR3 contains 16 residues. Germline-derived CDR1 and CDR2 are LGHNA and YSLEER. CDR3 region: CASSQDRAGKGYEQYF. The CDR3 nucleotides read TGCGCCAGCAGCCAAGATCGGGCAGGGAAAGGGTACGAGCAGTACTTC.

In the case of this clone: At one boundary the junction diverges from the germline segment, which might be a read error. Other DNA sequences of this sample code for an identical CDR3. The V call is TRBV4-1, the J call TRBJ2-1; 13 positions agree with TRBD2. Germline V gene data show CDR1 as MGHRA and CDR2 as YSYEKL. This CDR3 has 18 residues. In nucleotides, the CDR3 is TGCGCCAGCAGCCTGGGACTAGCGGGGACTCCCTCCTACAATGAGCAATTCTTC. Translated: CASSLGLAGTPSYNEQFF.

CDR3 in amino acids: CASSLFRAHYGYTF. CDR3 DNA: TGTGCCAGCAGTTTATTCAGGGCCCACTATGGCTACACCTTC. This chain joins TRBV28 and TRBJ1-2; a possible D gene is TRBD1 (5 bases). Germline V gene data show CDR1 as MDHEN and CDR2 as SYDVKM. V lost 1 base, J lost 3 bases, and 9 bases lay in between. The CDR3 has 14 residues.